The rows below give T cell receptor beta chains drawn from one sample of a study of beta chain features in type 1 diabetes. Sequencing used immunoSEQ multiplex PCR; TCRdb keeps in-frame clones, though not all of them. The sample lists over 650,000 clones, over 11% seen once, with 0.03% to 0.04% in the top ten. The sample was naive CD4+ T cells from blood. These receptors originate from a man between 18 and 29 years old with type 1 diabetes. Each CDR3 is given with its conserved first and last residue. Each record gives: V gene, D gene, clone size, J gene, CDR3 protein, CDR3 DNA. D genes are given only for firm matches. Some rows mark clone size as missing; the rest say once, few, many or name a class of expanded clone.

V gene: TRBV5-1
D gene: NA
clone size: NA
J gene: TRBJ1-2
CDR3 protein: CASSLVGSEGGYTF
CDR3 DNA: TGCGCCAGCAGCTTGGTGGGTTCGGAGGGCGGCTACACCTTC

V gene: TRBV5-1
D gene: TRBD1
clone size: few
J gene: TRBJ2-1
CDR3 protein: CASSLAQGAYNEQFF
CDR3 DNA: TGCGCCAGCAGCTTGGCACAGGGGGCCTACAATGAGCAGTTCTTC

V gene: TRBV29-1
D gene: NA
clone size: NA
J gene: TRBJ2-6
CDR3 protein: CSVEESGANVLTF
CDR3 DNA: TGCAGCGTTGAGGAATCTGGGGCCAACGTCCTGACTTTC

V gene: TRBV30
D gene: NA
clone size: few
J gene: TRBJ2-2
CDR3 protein: CAWSPSRQGLGELFF
CDR3 DNA: TGTGCCTGGTCCCCCTCCCGGCAGGGGTTGGGGGAGCTGTTTTTT

V gene: TRBV7-2
D gene: TRBD1
clone size: NA
J gene: TRBJ1-2
CDR3 protein: CASSVAGTVNGYTF
CDR3 DNA: TGTGCCAGCAGCGTAGCCGGGACAGTCAATGGCTACACCTTC

V gene: TRBV7-2
D gene: NA
clone size: few
J gene: TRBJ2-7
CDR3 protein: CASSLVGPYEQYF
CDR3 DNA: TGTGCCAGCAGCTTGGTGGGCCCCTACGAGCAGTACTTC

V gene: TRBV5-1
D gene: TRBD1
clone size: NA
J gene: TRBJ2-1
CDR3 protein: CASSSGTGVSYNEQFF
CDR3 DNA: TGCGCCAGCAGCTCGGGGACAGGGGTGTCCTACAATGAGCAGTTCTTC

V gene: TRBV19
D gene: NA
clone size: NA
J gene: TRBJ2-3
CDR3 protein: CASSWLRDTQYF
CDR3 DNA: TGTGCCAGTTCCTGGCTGCGGGATACGCAGTATTTT

V gene: TRBV4-2
D gene: TRBD1
clone size: NA
J gene: TRBJ1-1
CDR3 protein: CASSQVGQPNTEAFF
CDR3 DNA: TGTGCCAGCAGCCAAGTGGGACAGCCGAACACTGAAGCTTTCTTT

V gene: TRBV30
D gene: NA
clone size: few
J gene: TRBJ2-3
CDR3 protein: CAWSGQSADTQYF
CDR3 DNA: TGTGCCTGGAGTGGACAGAGTGCGGATACGCAGTATTTT

V gene: TRBV5-1
D gene: TRBD1
clone size: NA
J gene: TRBJ2-5
CDR3 protein: CASSDRVRETQYF
CDR3 DNA: TGCGCCAGCAGCGACAGGGTGAGAGAGACCCAGTACTTC

V gene: TRBV30
D gene: NA
clone size: NA
J gene: TRBJ1-5
CDR3 protein: CAWGLRSNQPQHF
CDR3 DNA: TGTGCCTGGGGACTGAGGAGCAATCAGCCCCAGCATTTT

V gene: TRBV29-1
D gene: TRBD1
clone size: few
J gene: TRBJ1-5
CDR3 protein: CSVLTGDQPQHF
CDR3 DNA: TGCAGCGTGCTCACAGGGGATCAGCCCCAGCATTTT

V gene: TRBV7-2
D gene: NA
clone size: NA
J gene: TRBJ1-1
CDR3 protein: CASSAGHQNTEAFF
CDR3 DNA: TGTGCCAGCAGCGCGGGACACCAGAACACTGAAGCTTTCTTT

V gene: TRBV2
D gene: NA
clone size: NA
J gene: TRBJ1-1
CDR3 protein: CARGRDKGAFF
CDR3 DNA: TGTGCCAGAGGCCGGGACAAGGGAGCTTTCTTT

V gene: TRBV6-5
D gene: NA
clone size: NA
J gene: TRBJ1-3
CDR3 protein: CASSSTLTGNTIYF
CDR3 DNA: TGTGCCAGCAGTTCGACCCTCACTGGAAACACCATATATTTT

V gene: TRBV7-2
D gene: TRBD2
clone size: few
J gene: TRBJ2-5
CDR3 protein: CASSLAGGEETQYF
CDR3 DNA: TGTGCCAGCAGCTTGGCGGGGGGAGAAGAGACCCAGTACTTC

V gene: TRBV6-5
D gene: TRBD1
clone size: NA
J gene: TRBJ2-7
CDR3 protein: CASGTAYEQYF
CDR3 DNA: TGTGCCAGCGGGACAGCTTACGAGCAGTACTTC

V gene: TRBV5-1
D gene: NA
clone size: few
J gene: TRBJ2-7
CDR3 protein: CASSLVGEGIHEQYF
CDR3 DNA: TGCGCCAGCAGCTTGGTCGGCGAAGGTATCCACGAGCAGTACTTC

V gene: TRBV5-6
D gene: NA
clone size: once
J gene: TRBJ2-7
CDR3 protein: CASSLVTEQYF
CDR3 DNA: TGTGCCAGCAGCTTAGTGACCGAGCAGTACTTC

V gene: TRBV27
D gene: TRBD1
clone size: NA
J gene: TRBJ2-6
CDR3 protein: CASSYKGGTGANVLTF
CDR3 DNA: TGTGCCAGCAGTTACAAAGGGGGCACAGGGGCCAACGTCCTGACTTTC

V gene: TRBV7-9
D gene: NA
clone size: NA
J gene: TRBJ2-6
CDR3 protein: CASSFTLSASVLTF
CDR3 DNA: TGTGCCAGCAGCTTCACTCTTTCGGCCAGCGTCCTGACTTTC

V gene: TRBV7-2
D gene: NA
clone size: NA
J gene: TRBJ1-1
CDR3 protein: CASSLTTGNTEAFF
CDR3 DNA: TGTGCCAGCAGCCTAACCACAGGGAACACTGAAGCTTTCTTT

V gene: TRBV29-1
D gene: NA
clone size: NA
J gene: TRBJ2-2
CDR3 protein: CSVWTALTGELFF
CDR3 DNA: TGCAGCGTTTGGACAGCATTAACCGGGGAGCTGTTTTTT

V gene: TRBV28
D gene: NA
clone size: NA
J gene: TRBJ1-1
CDR3 protein: CASSLRMYMNTEAFF
CDR3 DNA: TGTGCCAGCAGTTTAAGGATGTACATGAACACTGAAGCTTTCTTT

V gene: TRBV5-6
D gene: NA
clone size: NA
J gene: TRBJ1-5
CDR3 protein: CASSLRSTLEPQHF
CDR3 DNA: TGTGCCAGCAGCTTGCGGTCTACATTAGAGCCCCAGCATTTT

V gene: TRBV5-4
D gene: NA
clone size: few
J gene: TRBJ1-1
CDR3 protein: CASSFSGSSTEAFF
CDR3 DNA: TGTGCCAGCAGCTTTTCAGGGAGTTCCACTGAAGCTTTCTTT

V gene: TRBV7-2
D gene: NA
clone size: NA
J gene: TRBJ2-1
CDR3 protein: CASSRRTPYNEQFF
CDR3 DNA: TGTGCCAGCAGCCGCCGGACTCCATACAATGAGCAGTTCTTC

V gene: TRBV5-1
D gene: TRBD1
clone size: few
J gene: TRBJ2-7
CDR3 protein: CASSTRQGPYEQYF
CDR3 DNA: TGCGCCAGCAGCACCAGACAGGGGCCTTACGAGCAGTACTTC

V gene: TRBV6-5
D gene: NA
clone size: NA
J gene: TRBJ1-1
CDR3 protein: CASSRPVGQQAEAFF
CDR3 DNA: TGTGCCAGCAGCCGCCCCGTGGGTCAGCAGGCAGAAGCTTTCTTT

V gene: TRBV5-4
D gene: TRBD1
clone size: NA
J gene: TRBJ2-2
CDR3 protein: CASSTGTGYTGELFF
CDR3 DNA: TGTGCCAGCAGCACTGGGACAGGCTACACCGGGGAGCTGTTTTTT

V gene: TRBV29-1
D gene: NA
clone size: few
J gene: TRBJ2-3
CDR3 protein: CSVAGQDNTDTQYF
CDR3 DNA: TGCAGCGTCGCGGGGCAGGATAACACAGATACGCAGTATTTT

V gene: TRBV7-9
D gene: NA
clone size: many
J gene: TRBJ2-1
CDR3 protein: CASSFGSSSYNEQFF
CDR3 DNA: TGTGCCAGCAGCTTCGGGAGTAGCTCCTACAATGAGCAGTTCTTC

V gene: TRBV4-1
D gene: TRBD2
clone size: few
J gene: TRBJ2-3
CDR3 protein: CASSQRASGASTDTQYF
CDR3 DNA: TGCGCCAGCAGCCAACGGGCTAGCGGGGCTAGCACAGATACGCAGTATTTT

V gene: TRBV7-9
D gene: NA
clone size: NA
J gene: TRBJ2-5
CDR3 protein: CASSLGPSDPGETQYF
CDR3 DNA: TGTGCCAGCAGCTTAGGACCTAGCGATCCAGGGGAGACCCAGTACTTC

V gene: TRBV15
D gene: NA
clone size: NA
J gene: TRBJ2-7
CDR3 protein: CATSTSGSSSYEQYF
CDR3 DNA: TGTGCCACCAGCACTTCCGGGTCGAGCTCCTACGAGCAGTACTTC

V gene: TRBV4-1
D gene: TRBD2
clone size: NA
J gene: TRBJ2-3
CDR3 protein: CASSQERGAGTDTQYF
CDR3 DNA: TGCGCCAGCAGCCAAGAGCGGGGGGCGGGCACAGATACGCAGTATTTT

V gene: TRBV5-1
D gene: NA
clone size: few
J gene: TRBJ2-4
CDR3 protein: CASSMDGEAKNIQYF
CDR3 DNA: TGCGCCAGCAGCATGGACGGAGAGGCCAAAAACATTCAGTACTTC

V gene: TRBV7-2
D gene: NA
clone size: NA
J gene: TRBJ2-5
CDR3 protein: CASSSRGGRETQYF
CDR3 DNA: TGTGCCAGCAGTTCAAGGGGAGGAAGAGAGACCCAGTACTTC

V gene: TRBV7-3
D gene: TRBD1
clone size: NA
J gene: TRBJ1-1
CDR3 protein: CASSLQGDTEAFF
CDR3 DNA: TGTGCCAGCAGCCTACAGGGGGACACTGAAGCTTTCTTT

V gene: TRBV15
D gene: NA
clone size: few
J gene: TRBJ2-7
CDR3 protein: CATSRANLYEQYF
CDR3 DNA: TGTGCCACCAGCAGAGCGAATCTCTACGAGCAGTACTTC

V gene: TRBV7-6
D gene: TRBD2
clone size: NA
J gene: TRBJ2-1
CDR3 protein: CASTPLSGSVYNEQFF
CDR3 DNA: TGTGCCAGCACCCCGCTAAGCGGGAGCGTCTACAATGAGCAGTTCTTC

V gene: TRBV5-1
D gene: TRBD2
clone size: few
J gene: TRBJ2-7
CDR3 protein: CASSHAGVFGEQYF
CDR3 DNA: TGCGCCAGCAGCCATGCGGGGGTCTTCGGCGAGCAGTACTTC

V gene: TRBV9
D gene: NA
clone size: NA
J gene: TRBJ2-4
CDR3 protein: CASSPDLAKNIQYF
CDR3 DNA: TGTGCCAGCAGCCCAGACCTAGCCAAAAACATTCAGTACTTC

V gene: TRBV7-3
D gene: TRBD1
clone size: few
J gene: TRBJ2-5
CDR3 protein: CASSFQGQRETQYF
CDR3 DNA: TGTGCCAGCAGCTTTCAGGGACAGAGGGAGACCCAGTACTTC

V gene: TRBV6-1
D gene: TRBD1
clone size: few
J gene: TRBJ2-5
CDR3 protein: CASSKEDRQETQYF
CDR3 DNA: TGTGCCAGCAGTAAAGAGGACAGGCAAGAGACCCAGTACTTC

V gene: TRBV19
D gene: NA
clone size: NA
J gene: TRBJ2-7
CDR3 protein: CATDYEQYF
CDR3 DNA: TGTGCCACCGATTACGAGCAGTACTTC

V gene: TRBV10-3
D gene: NA
clone size: few
J gene: TRBJ2-2
CDR3 protein: CAIGQNTGELFF
CDR3 DNA: TGTGCCATCGGACAGAACACCGGGGAGCTGTTTTTT

V gene: TRBV7-6
D gene: NA
clone size: NA
J gene: TRBJ2-1
CDR3 protein: CASSERGNEQFF
CDR3 DNA: TGTGCCAGCAGCGAGAGAGGGAATGAGCAGTTCTTC

V gene: TRBV30
D gene: TRBD2
clone size: few
J gene: TRBJ2-5
CDR3 protein: CAWSRTSGPQETQYF
CDR3 DNA: TGTGCCTGGAGTCGGACTAGCGGGCCTCAAGAGACCCAGTACTTC

V gene: TRBV18
D gene: NA
clone size: few
J gene: TRBJ1-5
CDR3 protein: CASSPRDNQPQHF
CDR3 DNA: TGTGCCAGCTCACCCCGGGACAATCAGCCCCAGCATTTT

V gene: TRBV30
D gene: TRBD1
clone size: few
J gene: TRBJ2-1
CDR3 protein: CAWINHPDRAREQFF
CDR3 DNA: TGTGCCTGGATAAACCACCCGGACAGGGCCCGGGAGCAGTTCTTC

V gene: TRBV18
D gene: TRBD2
clone size: few
J gene: TRBJ2-7
CDR3 protein: CASSPRLAGAHEQYF
CDR3 DNA: TGTGCCAGCTCACCCCGACTAGCGGGGGCCCACGAGCAGTACTTC

V gene: TRBV5-6
D gene: NA
clone size: NA
J gene: TRBJ1-2
CDR3 protein: CASSKQGNYGYTF
CDR3 DNA: TGTGCCAGCAGCAAACAGGGTAACTATGGCTACACCTTC

V gene: TRBV28
D gene: NA
clone size: NA
J gene: TRBJ2-5
CDR3 protein: CANGAGIRAYQETQYF
CDR3 DNA: TGTGCCAACGGGGCGGGGATCAGGGCATACCAAGAGACCCAGTACTTC

V gene: TRBV5-1
D gene: NA
clone size: few
J gene: TRBJ2-2
CDR3 protein: CASSYGTVTGELFF
CDR3 DNA: TGCGCCAGCAGCTATGGGACGGTCACCGGGGAGCTGTTTTTT

V gene: TRBV6-5
D gene: NA
clone size: few
J gene: TRBJ1-5
CDR3 protein: CASSAGVASNQPQHF
CDR3 DNA: TGTGCCAGCAGCGCGGGGGTAGCTTCCAATCAGCCCCAGCATTTT

V gene: TRBV27
D gene: NA
clone size: few
J gene: TRBJ2-2
CDR3 protein: CASSVTNTGELFF
CDR3 DNA: TGTGCCAGCAGTGTGACGAACACCGGGGAGCTGTTTTTT

V gene: TRBV6-5
D gene: NA
clone size: NA
J gene: TRBJ2-3
CDR3 protein: CASSGLRTSTDTQYF
CDR3 DNA: TGTGCCAGCAGTGGGTTACGGACTAGCACAGATACGCAGTATTTT